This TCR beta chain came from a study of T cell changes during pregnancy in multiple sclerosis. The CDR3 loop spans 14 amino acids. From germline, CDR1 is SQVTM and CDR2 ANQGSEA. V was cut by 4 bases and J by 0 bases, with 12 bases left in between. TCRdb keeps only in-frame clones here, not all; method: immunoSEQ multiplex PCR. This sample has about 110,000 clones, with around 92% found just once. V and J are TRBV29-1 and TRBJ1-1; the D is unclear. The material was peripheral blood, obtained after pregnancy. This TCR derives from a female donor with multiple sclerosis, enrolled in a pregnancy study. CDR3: CSVALGSMNTEAFF. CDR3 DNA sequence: TGCAGCGTTGCTCTAGGCAGCATGAACACTGAAGCTTTCTTT. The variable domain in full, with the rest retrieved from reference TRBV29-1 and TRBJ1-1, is SAVISQKPSRDICQRGTSLTIQCQVDSQVTMMFWYRQQPGQSLTLIATANQGSEATYESGFVIDKFPISRPNLTFSTLTVSNMSPEDSSIYLCSVALGSMNTEAFFGQGTRLTVV.